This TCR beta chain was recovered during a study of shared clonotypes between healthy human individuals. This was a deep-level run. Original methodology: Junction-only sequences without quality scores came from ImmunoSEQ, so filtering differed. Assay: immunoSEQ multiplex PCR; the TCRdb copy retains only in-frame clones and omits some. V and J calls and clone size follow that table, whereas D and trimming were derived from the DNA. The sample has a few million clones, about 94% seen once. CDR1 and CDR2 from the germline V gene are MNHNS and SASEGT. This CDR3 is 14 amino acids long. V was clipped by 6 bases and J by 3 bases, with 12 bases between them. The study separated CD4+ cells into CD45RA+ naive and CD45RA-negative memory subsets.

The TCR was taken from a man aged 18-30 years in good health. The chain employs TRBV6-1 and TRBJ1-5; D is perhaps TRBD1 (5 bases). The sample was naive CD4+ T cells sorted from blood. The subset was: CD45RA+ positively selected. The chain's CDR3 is CASSREGPNQPQHF. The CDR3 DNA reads TGTGCCAGCAGCAGGGAAGGGCCCAATCAGCCCCAGCATTTT.